This T cell receptor beta chain was observed in a study of blood T cell repertoires in COVID-19. In the study overall: Sources were T cells, B-cell-depleted T cells, or PBMCs; the material itself was cDNA or gDNA.

Germline CDR1 is KGHSH and CDR2 is LQKENI. V was pared by 3 bases and J by 6 bases, with 9 bases between. CDR3 length equals 14 residues. In the authors' workflow: Amplifying reference gene primers gave estimates of nucleated cell counts. Sequencing was performed with immunoSEQ multiplex PCR; in TCRdb, only in-frame clones are kept and a portion is missing. Clonal size and the V and J genes are those of that table, whereas D and trimming came from the DNA. The table shows roughly 150,000 clones, with about three quarters occurring only once. The sequenced material came from peripheral blood. The receptor comes from a man aged 65 to 85 with acute or convalescent COVID-19. The chain has TRBV18 and TRBJ1-6; no reliable D call. The CDR3, as DNA: TGTGCCAGCTCACCCGCGGGGAGTAATTCACCCCTCCACTTT. As protein: CASSPAGSNSPLHF.